The present T cell receptor (beta chain) was sequenced within a study of T cell changes during pregnancy in multiple sclerosis. Here immunoSEQ multiplex PCR was the method, and the copy in TCRdb shows in-frame clones only, minus some. Of 30,000 to 50,000 clones listed, around 90% are singletons. The J segment lost 5 bases and the V segment lost 4 bases, leaving 12 bases of the junction unmatched. Germline V gene sequence: CDR1 LGHNA, CDR2 YNFKEQ. The CDR3 is made up of 18 amino acids. The sample here was CD4+ T cells from peripheral blood mononuclear cells, taken in the third trimester of pregnancy. The receptor was derived from a female donor in good health, enrolled as a control in a pregnancy study. This rearrangement joins TRBV4-2 to TRBJ2-1; 12 positions agree with TRBD2. The DNA for the CDR3 is TGTGCCAGCAGCCCCCAGAACCTAGCGGGGGGGTCTCACAATGAGCAGTTCTTC. Translated, it gives CASSPQNLAGGSHNEQFF.